The next 24 T cell receptor beta chains were all read from a single sample in a study of regulatory T cells in long-lasting Graves disease. Construction of the TCR beta libraries employed iRepertoire HTBI primers in conjunction with Arm-PCR of CDR3 regions. TCRdb re-analysed the multiplex PCR reads in MiXCR, keeping a single row per CDR3 protein. This sample has hundreds of thousands of distinct CDR3 sequences; roughly a sixth occur once, and the top ten carry roughly 27%. Indicated time point: newly diagnosed GD, antithyroid drugs for less than 3 months. The TCR library was made from RNA that had been extracted from PBMCs in TRIzol. These records were also assigned to another study, of T cells in Graves' hyperthyroidism and ophthalmopathy.

This specimen was peripheral blood mononuclear cells (PBMCs), taken at new diagnosis, from a patient treated with antithyroid drugs. The receptor set was obtained from a man aged 40-49 years with Graves disease.

This clonotype was detected only a few times. This chain uses TRBV15 with TRBJ1-5, with D maybe TRBD1 (5 bases). Looked up from germline, CDR1 is LNHNV and CDR2 is YYDKDF (reference sequence). The CDR3 sequence is 15 residues long. Trimming left V 0 bases short and J 6 bases short, with 12 bases between. As DNA, the CDR3 is TGTGCCACCAGCAGAGATGGGGGGTTCGCTCAGCCCCAGCATTTT. This gives the protein CATSRDGGFAQPQHF.

This clonotype was detected ten times or more. The chain has TRBV18 and TRBJ1-1; 10 bases map to TRBD1. V gave up 1 base and J gave up 5 bases; unmatched junction bases: 7. The CDR3 sequence is 16 residues long. Germline V gives CDR1 KGHSH, CDR2 LQKENI. The CDR3 nucleotides read TGTGCCAGCTCACCACTGCGACAGGGGGCTCAAACTGAAGCTTTCTTT. Its protein product is CASSPLRQGAQTEAFF.

This clonotype came up a few times. The chain combines TRBV5-1 with TRBJ2-1; TRBD1 matches 10 bases. The germline gives CDR1 SGHRS, CDR2 YFSETQ. The V and J ends lost 4 bases and 4 bases, in that order; junction bases with no gene match: 8. The CDR3 is made up of 16 amino acids. Here the CDR3 reads CASSVIPGQGYNEQFF. CDR3 DNA sequence: TGCGCCAGCAGCGTTATACCGGGACAGGGGTACAATGAGCAGTTCTTC.

As for this clonotype: This probably arose from a read error, given a far larger clone one base away. The genes are TRBV7-3 and TRBJ2-5; 8 bases fit TRBD1. The J segment lost 7 bases and the V segment lost 0 bases, leaving 10 bases of the junction unmatched. The germline gives CDR1 SGHTA, CDR2 FQGTGA. The CDR3 has 16 amino acids. This CDR3 is CASSLTGAGGRGTQYF. The CDR3 region has the DNA TGTGCCAGCAGCTTAACGGGTGCAGGGGGCAGGGGGACCCAGTACTTC.

Many counts were recorded for this clonotype. This chain uses TRBV20-1 with TRBJ2-1, with D possibly being TRBD2 (6 bases). The CDR3 has 13 amino acids. V was trimmed by 6 bases and J by 0 bases, leaving 9 bases between them. CDR1 and CDR2 (germline): DFQATT, SNEGSKA (reference sequence). The DNA for the CDR3 is TGCAGTGCGCGGGACCGCTCCTACAATGAGCAGTTCTTC. It specifies CSARDRSYNEQFF.

This clonotype appeared many times. J is TRBJ2-3 and V is TRBV20-1, with D perhaps matching TRBD2 (5 bases). V shed 2 bases and J shed 2 bases, with 14 bases lying between them. Germline CDR1 reads DFQATT; CDR2 reads SNEGSKA (reference sequence). The CDR3 is 15 residues long. The CDR3 reads CSARHALAYTDTQYF. DNA of the CDR3: TGCAGTGCTAGACACGCTCTAGCTTACACAGATACGCAGTATTTT.

In this sample, this clonotype turned up many times. The CDR3 here is CASSSYRDGSYNEQFF. The CDR3 nucleotides read TGTGCCAGCAGTTCGTACCGGGACGGATCCTACAATGAGCAGTTCTTC. The chain has TRBV27 and TRBJ2-1; D tentatively reads TRBD1 or TRBD2 (5 bases each). The germline V and J ends were trimmed by 4 bases and 1 base, with 14 bases remaining between them. This CDR3 has 16 amino acids. Looked up from germline, CDR1 is MNHEY and CDR2 is SMNVEV (reference sequence).

V usage is TRBV20-1 and J usage is TRBJ2-7; 7 bases agree with TRBD2. The germline CDR1 and CDR2 sequences are DFQATT and SNEGSKA (reference sequence). The CDR3 extends over 15 amino acids. J lost 2 bases, V lost 6 bases, and 13 bases had no gene match. CDR3 residues: CSASDSASGTYEQYF. The CDR3 DNA sequence: TGCAGTGCCTCCGACTCGGCTAGCGGTACCTACGAGCAGTACTTC.

The gene calls are TRBV12-3 or TRBV12-4 and TRBJ1-5; D might be TRBD1 (5 bases). The CDR3 runs 15 residues. V gave up 5 bases and J gave up 3 bases, with 14 bases separating them. The CDR3 spells CASSSRWGSNQPQHF. The CDR3, as DNA: TGTGCCAGCAGTAGCCGGTGGGGCTCCAATCAGCCCCAGCATTTT.

CDR3 bases: TGTGCCTGGAGCGAAGACAGGGGAAACTATGGCTACACCTTC. Its protein is CAWSEDRGNYGYTF. The genes are TRBV30 and TRBJ1-2; 8 positions agree with TRBD1. Germline V CDR1 and CDR2: GTSNPN, SVGIG (reference sequence). J was trimmed by 2 bases and V by 3 bases; bases with no gene match: 5. The CDR3 covers 14 residues.

Many counts were recorded for this clonotype. V and J are TRBV5-1 and TRBJ1-1, with D perhaps matching TRBD1 (5 bases). The CDR3 is 14 amino acids. The germline CDR1 and CDR2 sequences are SGHRS and YFSETQ. Trimming took off 1 base at V and 8 bases at J, with 15 bases between the two ends. The DNA of the CDR3 is TGCGCCAGCAGCTTGATAGGCTTGACAGAAGAAGCTTTCTTT. Its protein is CASSLIGLTEEAFF.

This clonotype was seen a handful of times. The chain is built from TRBV2 and TRBJ2-3; 11 nucleotides line up with TRBD1. CDR3 length equals 13 residues. The germline CDR1 and CDR2 sequences are SNHLY and FYNNEI. With V trimmed by 8 bases and J by 5 bases, 3 bases remained unmatched. The CDR3 bases are TGTGCCAGCGCGGGACAGGGGGGAGATACGCAGTATTTT. Amino acid sequence: CASAGQGGDTQYF.

This clonotype appeared many times. The CDR3 DNA reads as TGCGCCAGCAGCGTCGACGGGACACCGATTTTAGAGCAGTACTTC. Translation: CASSVDGTPILEQYF. The V gene is TRBV5-1, the J gene TRBJ2-7; TRBD1 is a possible D gene (6 bases). The CDR3 spans 15 residues. Looked up from germline, CDR1 is SGHRS and CDR2 is YFSETQ. V was pared by 4 bases and J by 7 bases, with 21 bases between.

This clonotype has only a few counts. The germline gene is not matched at one end of the junction; a read error may be the cause. This chain links TRBV15 with TRBJ2-1; 13 positions match TRBD2. The germline V gene encodes CDR1 LNHNV and CDR2 YYDKDF (reference sequence). The CDR3 has 17 amino acids. CDR3 sequence (DNA): TGTACCACCAGCAGCCTCCCGGGACTAGCGGGGTACAATGAGCAGTTCTTC. The encoded protein is CTTSSLPGLAGYNEQFF.

This clonotype was seen repeatedly, ten times or more. This rearrangement joins TRBV12-3 or TRBV12-4 to TRBJ2-2, with a tentative D call TRBD1 (6 bases). Trimming removed 5 bases at V and 1 base at J, with 8 bases between. CDR3 length: 14 amino acids. The CDR3 DNA reads as TGTGCCAGCAGTCGGACAGAGAACACCGGGGAGCTGTTTTTT. Translation gives CASSRTENTGELFF.

This clonotype was detected ten times or more. The J gene is TRBJ1-5, the V gene TRBV18; TRBD1 agrees at 7 bases. This CDR3 contains 15 residues. Losses at the gene ends were 2 bases for V and 5 bases for J; bases not matched to a gene: 6. Germline loops: CDR1 KGHSH, CDR2 LQKENI. CDR3 residues: CASSPRGGADQPQHF. CDR3 nucleotides: TGTGCCAGCTCACCAAGAGGGGGCGCGGATCAGCCCCAGCATTTT.

This clonotype was found a few times. A much larger clone sits a single nucleotide away, making a read error possible. The CDR3 does not end in the conserved phenylalanine or tryptophan, so this is likely a read error. The chain has TRBV12-5 and TRBJ2-1; the D gene is possibly TRBD2 (5 bases). Trimming stripped 5 bases from V and 8 bases from J, with 16 bases between. This CDR3 has 14 amino acids. Germline CDR1 LGHNT, CDR2 FRNRAP. CDR3 amino acids: CASGPRTEEDEQFS. The CDR3 DNA sequence: TGTGCTAGTGGTCCCCGGACGGAGGAGGATGAGCAGTTCTCC.

Ten or more counts support this clonotype. The chain employs TRBV2 and TRBJ2-5; no clear D. CDR1 is SNHLY, CDR2 FYNNEI, per germline. The ends were cut back, 6 bases at V and 5 bases at J, with 10 bases in the middle. This CDR3 comprises 12 residues. The CDR3 DNA follows: TGTGCCAGCAGCTGGGTCGGGGAGACCCAGTACTTC. Translating gives CASSWVGETQYF.

This clonotype was recorded at least ten times. The chain carries TRBV2 and TRBJ2-6, with TRBD1 as a possible D gene (5 bases). Germline V gives CDR1 SNHLY, CDR2 FYNNEI. Trimming removed 7 bases at V and 2 bases at J, with 6 bases between. The CDR3 has 13 amino acids. In DNA, the CDR3 is TGTGCCAGCACAGGGACTGGGGCCAACGTCCTGACTTTC. Translated, it gives CASTGTGANVLTF.

With regard to this clonotype: Only one base separates this from a far larger clonotype, so it likely reflects a read error. The chain is built from TRBV10-3 and TRBJ2-1; a weak D match, TRBD2 (5 bases). The CDR3 is 11 residues long. Per the germline V gene, CDR1 is ENHRY and CDR2 is SYGVKD. CDR3 in amino acids: CATSEEGEQFF. As DNA, the CDR3 is TGTGCCACCAGTGAAGAGGGTGAGCAGTTCTTC.

This clonotype was detected only a few times. This sequence joins TRBV20-1 and TRBJ2-5, with TRBD2 matching over 8 bases. V trimming: 2 bases; J trimming: 5 bases; junction bases outside the gene matches: 4. The CDR3 contains 13 residues. Germline loops: CDR1 DFQATT, CDR2 SNEGSKA (reference sequence). CDR3 sequence: CSARPTSVETQYF. DNA for the CDR3: TGCAGTGCTAGACCGACTAGCGTGGAGACCCAGTACTTC.

This clonotype has a count of ten or more. The J gene is TRBJ1-1, the V gene TRBV28; D may be TRBD1 (6 bases). Germline CDR1 is MDHEN and CDR2 is SYDVKM. The CDR3 has 13 amino acids. V was cut by 5 bases and J by 11 bases, with 18 bases left in between. The CDR3 loop reads CASSLGGALNAFF. The CDR3 DNA is TGTGCCAGCAGTCTGGGGGGGGCGCTTAATGCTTTCTTT.

This clonotype was detected a few times. The rearrangement links TRBV10-2 to TRBJ1-4; 8 nucleotides match TRBD1. Germline assignment: CDR1 WSHSY and CDR2 SAAADI. The CDR3 is 11 amino acids. Losses at the gene ends were 6 bases for V and 11 bases for J; bases not matched to a gene: 2. This chain's CDR3 is CASRDRDKLFF. The CDR3 nucleotides read TGCGCCAGCAGGGACAGGGACAAACTGTTTTTT.

At least ten counts were recorded for this clonotype. CDR3 residues: CASSIQGSSYNEQFF. For the CDR3, the DNA is TGTGCCAGTAGTATTCAGGGGAGCTCCTACAATGAGCAGTTCTTC. The rearrangement joins TRBV19 to TRBJ2-1; a possible D gene is TRBD1 (6 bases). The germline V gene encodes CDR1 LNHDA and CDR2 SQIVND (reference sequence). The CDR3 runs 15 residues. Deletions cut 3 bases from V and 0 bases from J, with 9 bases between.